Each of the 24 T cell receptor beta chains below was sequenced from the same sample in a study of blood T cell repertoires in COVID-19. Generated by immunoSEQ multiplex PCR, the TCRdb table keeps only in-frame clones and is missing some. The data contain 350,000 to 450,000 clones, around 84% of them seen just once; the ten biggest clones take up 3.5% to 4%. Material for sequencing was peripheral blood. These receptors all stem from a woman between 18 and 29 years old with acute or convalescent COVID-19.

The chain carries TRBV19 and TRBJ2-2, with TRBD1 matching 8 bases. Unmatched junction bases numbered 7, after V lost 7 bases and J lost 6 bases. The CDR3 extends over 14 amino acids. The germline V gene encodes CDR1 LNHDA and CDR2 SQIVND (reference sequence). The CDR3, as DNA: TGTGCCAGTATGAGGGACAGGATGGCCGGGGAGCTGTTTTTT. It codes for CASMRDRMAGELFF.

This clone was observed once. The genes are TRBV9 and TRBJ1-3; the D gene is possibly TRBD1 (5 bases). The CDR3 spans 15 residues. Germline values: CDR1 SGDLS, CDR2 YYNGEE. Trimming left V 4 bases short and J 4 bases short, with 15 bases between. CDR3 DNA: TGTGCCAGCAGCTTTCCCGCGGGGGGAGGAAACACCATATATTTT. Amino acids: CASSFPAGGGNTIYF.

The gene calls are TRBV10-2 and TRBJ1-4; maybe TRBD1 (5 bases). Germline V gives CDR1 WSHSY, CDR2 SAAADI. CDR3 length: 15 amino acids. Trimming left V 3 bases short and J 8 bases short, with 16 bases between. The DNA of the CDR3 is TGCGCCAGCAGTGATCAGGGATCTATAGAAGAAAAACTGTTTTTT. It encodes CASSDQGSIEEKLFF.

The rearrangement links TRBV12-5 to TRBJ1-1, with D hard to call. The CDR3 loop spans 13 amino acids. Deletions cut 1 base from V and 3 bases from J, with 6 bases between. CDR1 is LGHNT, CDR2 FRNRAP, per germline. CDR3 DNA sequence: TGTGCTAGTGGTTTGGCCCCAGACACTGAAGCTTTCTTT. Translating gives CASGLAPDTEAFF. The whole variable domain, remainder taken from reference TRBV12-5 and TRBJ1-1, is DARVTQTPRHKVTEMGQEVTMRCQPILGHNTVFWYRQTMMQGLELLAYFRNRAPLDDSGMPKDRFSAEMPDATLATLKIQPSEPRDSAVYFCASGLAPDTEAFFGQGTRLTVV.

The chain carries TRBV6-2 or TRBV6-3 and TRBJ1-4; unclear D gene. This CDR3 contains 13 residues. Germline loops: CDR1 MNHEY, CDR2 SVGEGT. V shed 6 bases and J shed 4 bases, with 9 bases lying between them. The CDR3 region is CASSTRDNEKLFF. The CDR3 bases are TGTGCCAGCAGCACGAGGGATAATGAAAAACTGTTTTTT.

CDR3 nucleotide sequence: TGTGCCAGCAGCCAAGAGGCTAGCGGGAGGGTATATGAGCAGTTCTTC. It is translated as CASSQEASGRVYEQFF. The chain combines TRBV4-2 with TRBJ2-1, with 12 bases lining up with TRBD2. Germline loops: CDR1 LGHNA, CDR2 YNFKEQ. The J segment lost 8 bases and the V segment lost 0 bases, leaving 5 bases of the junction unmatched. CDR3 length equals 16 residues.

The chain links TRBV5-1 to TRBJ2-7; the match to TRBD1 covers 9 bases. CDR1 and CDR2 from the germline V gene are SGHRS and YFSETQ. CDR3 length: 14 amino acids. The junction had 3 bases not matched to a gene; V was cut back by 4 bases and J by 1 base. CDR3 nucleotides: TGCGCCAGCAGCCACGACAGGGGGTCCTACGAGCAGTACTTC. Its translation is CASSHDRGSYEQYF.

The J gene is TRBJ2-5, the V gene TRBV20-1; TRBD2 aligns across 10 bases. Germline V CDR1 and CDR2: DFQATT, SNEGSKA (reference sequence). V trimming: 3 bases; J trimming: 5 bases; junction bases outside the gene matches: 9. The CDR3 spans 15 residues. CDR3 coding DNA: TGCAGTGCTAGTAGAACTAGCGGGGCCGGGGAGACCCAGTACTTC. Protein product: CSASRTSGAGETQYF.

This clone was seen only once. V is TRBV25-1 and J is TRBJ1-2; 7 bases fit TRBD1. This CDR3 region has 16 residues. The J segment lost 1 base and the V segment lost 2 bases, leaving 7 bases of the junction unmatched. CDR1 MGHDK and CDR2 SYGVNS come from the germline V gene. The CDR3 loop reads CASSEGGTVINYGYTF. Written as DNA, the CDR3 is TGTGCCAGCAGTGAAGGGGGGACAGTTATTAACTATGGCTACACCTTC.

The chain carries TRBV18 and TRBJ2-1, with TRBD1 as a possible D gene (6 bases). This CDR3 has 14 amino acids. Germline-derived CDR1 and CDR2 are KGHSH and LQKENI. V dropped 3 bases and J dropped 8 bases, with 14 bases sitting between them. The DNA for the CDR3 is TGTGCCAGCTCACCTACAGGGTTGGAGCATGAGCAGTTCTTC. Its protein product is CASSPTGLEHEQFF.

The DNA for the CDR3 is TGTGCCAGCAGCCCCGGGACCGGGAGGGGGCCCCAGCATTTT. It encodes CASSPGTGRGPQHF. V and J are TRBV7-9 and TRBJ1-5, with a weak D call TRBD1 (5 bases). The CDR3 consists of 14 residues. The V end was cut by 5 bases, the J end by 9 bases, with 17 bases between. Germline CDR1 and CDR2: SEHNR and FQNEAQ (reference sequence).

The genes are TRBV7-8 and TRBJ2-7; D possibly corresponds to TRBD2 (5 bases). Germline V gives CDR1 SGHVS, CDR2 FQNEAQ. With 1 base removed from V and 3 bases from J, the gap between germline ends came to 10 bases. The CDR3 consists of 14 residues. CDR3 loop: CASSLGGIGYEQYF. CDR3 nucleotides: TGTGCCAGCAGCTTAGGAGGGATTGGCTACGAGCAGTACTTC.

The chain's CDR3 is CASSGTGSYTEAFF. DNA of the CDR3: TGTGCCAGCAGCGGGACAGGGAGTTACACTGAAGCTTTCTTT. This chain joins TRBV9 and TRBJ1-1; 8 bases line up with TRBD1. V lost 3 bases to trimming and J lost 3 bases; unmatched junction nucleotides: 4. This CDR3 has 14 amino acids. Germline V gene sequence: CDR1 SGDLS, CDR2 YYNGEE. Using reference TRBV9 and TRBJ1-1 for the parts outside the CDR3, the full variable domain is DSGVTQTPKHLITATGQRVTLRCSPRSGDLSVYWYQQSLDQGLQFLIQYYNGEERAKGNILERFSAQQFPDLHSELNLSSLELGDSALYFCASSGTGSYTEAFFGQGTRLTVV.

The V gene is TRBV28, the J gene TRBJ2-7, with D possibly TRBD2 on 5 matching bases. Germline V gene lookup returns CDR1 MDHEN and CDR2 SYDVKM. This CDR3 is 12 amino acids long. With 11 bases removed from V and 2 bases from J, the gap between germline ends came to 13 bases. For the CDR3, the DNA is TGTGCCTACCGGGAAGCTACCTACGAGCAGTACTTC. This encodes CAYREATYEQYF.

The rearrangement links TRBV4-1 to TRBJ1-1; D is possibly TRBD1 (5 bases). V was trimmed by 2 bases and J by 1 base, leaving 17 bases between them. This CDR3 is 17 amino acids long. The germline gives CDR1 MGHRA, CDR2 YSYEKL. CDR3 protein: CASSQLLTDNANTEAFF. CDR3 nucleotides: TGCGCCAGCAGCCAACTCCTGACAGACAACGCGAACACTGAAGCTTTCTTT.

The J gene is TRBJ2-5, the V gene TRBV15, with 7 positions matching TRBD1. The germline V gene has CDR1 LNHNV and CDR2 YYDKDF (reference sequence). The junction had 8 bases not matched to a gene; V was cut back by 5 bases and J by 5 bases. There are 14 residues in the CDR3. CDR3 sequence: CATSPTGSEETQYF. The CDR3 DNA sequence: TGTGCCACCAGCCCGACAGGGAGCGAGGAGACCCAGTACTTC.

This clone was counted a single time. The genes are TRBV7-3 and TRBJ2-3; D remains ambiguous. Between the trimmed V and J ends, which lost 3 bases and 0 bases, there was a span of 7 bases. Germline assignment: CDR1 SGHTA and CDR2 FQGTGA. This CDR3 contains 14 residues. The CDR3 sequence: CASSFQASTDTQYF. CDR3 coding DNA: TGTGCCAGCAGCTTCCAGGCTAGCACAGATACGCAGTATTTT.

The V call is TRBV5-1, the J call TRBJ1-5; D is perhaps TRBD1 (6 bases). The CDR3 sequence is 13 residues long. V lost 3 bases to trimming and J lost 6 bases, with 10 bases between them. Germline CDR1 reads SGHRS; CDR2 reads YFSETQ. CDR3 residues: CASSSGDGQPQHF. CDR3 DNA: TGCGCCAGCAGCTCAGGGGATGGTCAGCCCCAGCATTTT.

The chain has TRBV9 and TRBJ1-3, with 9 bases aligning to TRBD1. This CDR3 is 16 amino acids long. The V segment lost 3 bases and the J segment 7 bases; nucleotides outside the gene matches: 11. The V gene's germline CDR1 is SGDLS and CDR2 YYNGEE. DNA for the CDR3: TGTGCCAGCAGCGACCCCGGGACAGGGTTAGGTAACACCATATATTTT. It codes for CASSDPGTGLGNTIYF.

The chain carries TRBV28 and TRBJ1-3; D is unclear. The V and J ends lost 6 bases and 3 bases respectively, with 12 bases between them. Germline V gene lookup returns CDR1 MDHEN and CDR2 SYDVKM. This CDR3 comprises 14 residues. CDR3 sequence (DNA): TGTGCCAGCAGGCCGGTAGAGAGTGGAAACACCATATATTTT. Its protein is CASRPVESGNTIYF.

V is TRBV28 and J is TRBJ1-6; unclear D gene. The V and J ends lost 7 bases and 7 bases respectively, with 11 bases between them. The CDR3 length is 13 residues. Germline V gene data show CDR1 as MDHEN and CDR2 as SYDVKM. Written as DNA, the CDR3 is TGTGCCAGCAAGGAGACCCAGAATTCACCCCTCCACTTT. Its translation: CASKETQNSPLHF.

V gene TRBV6-5 combines with J gene TRBJ2-2; D may be TRBD1 (5 bases). CDR1 and CDR2 from the germline V gene are MNHEY and SVGAGI. There are 15 residues in the CDR3. V gave up 3 bases and J gave up 4 bases, with 12 bases separating them. The CDR3 DNA sequence: TGTGCCAGCAGTTATAGACAGCTCCCCACCGGGGAGCTGTTTTTT. This sequence encodes CASSYRQLPTGELFF.

The chain employs TRBV3-1 (or the pseudogene TRBV3-2) and TRBJ2-2; D is possibly TRBD2 (7 bases). V lost 0 bases to trimming and J lost 1 base, with 15 bases between them. This CDR3 contains 18 residues. The V gene's germline CDR1 is LGHDT and CDR2 YNNKEL (reference sequence). CDR3 in amino acids: CASSQETAGAQNTGELFF. CDR3 DNA sequence: TGTGCCAGCAGCCAAGAAACCGCGGGGGCTCAGAACACCGGGGAGCTGTTTTTT.

The chain employs TRBV3-1 (or the pseudogene TRBV3-2) and TRBJ2-1; 10 nucleotides align to TRBD2. J was trimmed by 2 bases and V by 1 base; bases with no gene match: 5. This CDR3 is 17 amino acids long. Germline V gene lookup returns CDR1 LGHDT and CDR2 YNNKEL (reference sequence). The DNA for the CDR3 is TGTGCCAGCAGCCAAGTTATAGCGGGAGGACCCTACAATGAGCAGTTCTTC. Amino acid sequence: CASSQVIAGGPYNEQFF.